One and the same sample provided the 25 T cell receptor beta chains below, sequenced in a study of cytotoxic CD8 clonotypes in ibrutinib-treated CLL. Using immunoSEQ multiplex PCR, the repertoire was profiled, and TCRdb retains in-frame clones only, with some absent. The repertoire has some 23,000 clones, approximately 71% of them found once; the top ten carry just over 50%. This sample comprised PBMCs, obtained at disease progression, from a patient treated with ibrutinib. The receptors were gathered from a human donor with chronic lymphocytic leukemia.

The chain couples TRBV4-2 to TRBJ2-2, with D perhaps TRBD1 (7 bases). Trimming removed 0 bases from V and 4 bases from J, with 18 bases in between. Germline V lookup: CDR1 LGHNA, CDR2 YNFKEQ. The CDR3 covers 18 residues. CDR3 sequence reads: CASSQDSGGGAITGELFF. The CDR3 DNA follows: TGTGCCAGCAGCCAAGATAGTGGAGGGGGCGCGATCACCGGGGAGCTGTTTTTT.

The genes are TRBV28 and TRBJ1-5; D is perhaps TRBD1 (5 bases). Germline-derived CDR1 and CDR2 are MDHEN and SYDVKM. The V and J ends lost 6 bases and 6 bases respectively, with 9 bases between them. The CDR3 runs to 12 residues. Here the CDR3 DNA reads TGTGCCAGCAGCGCTGGGGGTCAGCCCCAGCATTTT. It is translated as CASSAGGQPQHF.

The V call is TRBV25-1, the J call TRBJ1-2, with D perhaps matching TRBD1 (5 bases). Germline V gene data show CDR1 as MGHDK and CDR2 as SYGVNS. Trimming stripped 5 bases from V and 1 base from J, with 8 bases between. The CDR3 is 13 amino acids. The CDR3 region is CASSSGGNYGYTF. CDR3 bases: TGTGCCAGCAGTTCCGGGGGTAACTATGGCTACACCTTC.

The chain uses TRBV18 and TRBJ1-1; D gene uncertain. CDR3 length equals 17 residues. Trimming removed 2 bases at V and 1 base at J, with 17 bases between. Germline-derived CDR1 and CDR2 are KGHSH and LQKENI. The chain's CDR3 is CASSPNLNFGANTEAFF. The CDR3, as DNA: TGTGCCAGCTCACCAAATTTAAATTTTGGAGCGAACACTGAAGCTTTCTTT. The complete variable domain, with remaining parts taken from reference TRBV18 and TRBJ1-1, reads NAGVMQNPRHLVRRRGQEARLRCSPMKGHSHVYWYRQLPEEGLKFMVYLQKENIIDESGMPKERFSAEFPKEGPSILRIQQVVRGDSAAYFCASSPNLNFGANTEAFFGQGTRLTVV.

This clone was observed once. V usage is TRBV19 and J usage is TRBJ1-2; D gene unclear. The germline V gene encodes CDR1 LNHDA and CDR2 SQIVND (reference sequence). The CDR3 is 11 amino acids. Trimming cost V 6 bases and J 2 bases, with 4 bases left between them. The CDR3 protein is CASRGNYGYTF. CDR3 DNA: TGTGCCAGTAGAGGGAACTATGGCTACACCTTC.

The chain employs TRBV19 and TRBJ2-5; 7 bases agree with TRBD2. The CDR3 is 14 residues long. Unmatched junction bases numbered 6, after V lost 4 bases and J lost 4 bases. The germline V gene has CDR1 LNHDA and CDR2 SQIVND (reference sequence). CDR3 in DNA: TGTGCCAGTAGTAGAGTCAGGGAGGGAGAGACCCAGTACTTC. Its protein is CASSRVREGETQYF.

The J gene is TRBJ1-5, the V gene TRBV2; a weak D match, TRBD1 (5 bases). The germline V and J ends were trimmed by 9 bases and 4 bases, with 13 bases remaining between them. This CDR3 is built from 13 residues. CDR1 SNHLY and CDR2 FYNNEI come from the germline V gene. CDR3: CASLQGENQPQHF. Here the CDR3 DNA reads TGTGCCAGTCTTCAGGGCGAGAATCAGCCCCAGCATTTT.

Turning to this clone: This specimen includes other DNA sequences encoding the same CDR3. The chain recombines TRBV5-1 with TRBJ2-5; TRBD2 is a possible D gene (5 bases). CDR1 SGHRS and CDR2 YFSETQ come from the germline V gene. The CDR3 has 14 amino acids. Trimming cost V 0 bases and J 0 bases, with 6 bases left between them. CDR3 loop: CASSLGGYQETQYF. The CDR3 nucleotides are TGCGCCAGCAGCTTGGGCGGGTACCAAGAGACCCAGTACTTC.

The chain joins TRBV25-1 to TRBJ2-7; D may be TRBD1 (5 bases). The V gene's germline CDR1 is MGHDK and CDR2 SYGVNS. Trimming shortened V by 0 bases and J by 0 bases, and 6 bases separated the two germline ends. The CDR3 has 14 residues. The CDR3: CASSEYDSSYEQYF. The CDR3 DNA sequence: TGTGCCAGCAGTGAATACGACAGCTCCTACGAGCAGTACTTC.

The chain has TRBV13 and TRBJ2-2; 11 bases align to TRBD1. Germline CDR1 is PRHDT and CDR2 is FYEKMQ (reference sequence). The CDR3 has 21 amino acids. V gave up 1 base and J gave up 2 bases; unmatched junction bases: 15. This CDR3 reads CASSLEPLGLGQGANTGELFF. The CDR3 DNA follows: TGTGCCAGCAGCTTAGAACCACTAGGCCTTGGACAGGGGGCTAACACCGGGGAGCTGTTTTTT.

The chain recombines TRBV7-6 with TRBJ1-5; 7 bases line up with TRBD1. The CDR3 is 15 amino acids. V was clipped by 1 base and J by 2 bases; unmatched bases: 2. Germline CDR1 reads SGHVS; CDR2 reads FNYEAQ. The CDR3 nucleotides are TGTGCCAGCAGCTTAGAAGGGACAGGCAATCAGCCCCAGCATTTT. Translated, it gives CASSLEGTGNQPQHF.

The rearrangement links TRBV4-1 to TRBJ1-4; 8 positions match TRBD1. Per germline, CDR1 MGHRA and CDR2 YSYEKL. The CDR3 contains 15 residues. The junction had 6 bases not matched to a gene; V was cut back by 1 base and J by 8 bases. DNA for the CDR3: TGCGCCAGCAGCCAAGCGGGCAGGGGGCGAGAAAAACTGTTTTTT. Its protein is CASSQAGRGREKLFF.

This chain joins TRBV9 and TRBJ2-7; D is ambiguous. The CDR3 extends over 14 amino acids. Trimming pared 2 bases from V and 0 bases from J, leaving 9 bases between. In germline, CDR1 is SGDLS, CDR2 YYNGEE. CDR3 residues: CASSVSTASYEQYF. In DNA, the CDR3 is TGTGCCAGCAGCGTTAGCACTGCCTCCTACGAGCAGTACTTC.

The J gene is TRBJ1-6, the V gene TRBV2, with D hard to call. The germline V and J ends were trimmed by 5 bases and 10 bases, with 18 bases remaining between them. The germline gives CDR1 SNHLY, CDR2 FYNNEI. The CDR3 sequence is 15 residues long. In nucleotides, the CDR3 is TGTGCCAGCAGTTCCCGAGGTGGGGTCGAGTCACCCCTCCACTTT. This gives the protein CASSSRGGVESPLHF.

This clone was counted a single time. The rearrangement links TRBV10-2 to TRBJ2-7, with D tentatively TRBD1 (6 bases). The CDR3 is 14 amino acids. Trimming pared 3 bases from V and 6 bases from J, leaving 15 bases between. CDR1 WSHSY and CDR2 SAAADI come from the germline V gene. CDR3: CASSDPDRPGEQYF. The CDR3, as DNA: TGCGCCAGCAGTGATCCTGACAGGCCCGGCGAGCAGTACTTC.

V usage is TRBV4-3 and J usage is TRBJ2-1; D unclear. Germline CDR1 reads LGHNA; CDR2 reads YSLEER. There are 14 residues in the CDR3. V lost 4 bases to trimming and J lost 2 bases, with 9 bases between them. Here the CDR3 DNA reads TGCGCCAGCAGCCTAGGAACGGCCTACAATGAGCAGTTCTTC. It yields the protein CASSLGTAYNEQFF.

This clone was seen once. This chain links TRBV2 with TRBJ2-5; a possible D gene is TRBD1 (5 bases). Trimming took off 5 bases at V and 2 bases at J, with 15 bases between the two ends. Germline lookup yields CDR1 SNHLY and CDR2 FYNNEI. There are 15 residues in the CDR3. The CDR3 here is CASSSQGQKQETQYF. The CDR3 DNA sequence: TGTGCCAGCAGTTCCCAGGGTCAGAAACAAGAGACCCAGTACTTC.

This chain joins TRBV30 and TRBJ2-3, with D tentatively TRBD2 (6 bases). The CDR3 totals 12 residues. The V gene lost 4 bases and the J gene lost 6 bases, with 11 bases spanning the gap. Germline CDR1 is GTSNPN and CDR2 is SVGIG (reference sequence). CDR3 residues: CAWNGGVDTQYF. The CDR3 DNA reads TGTGCCTGGAACGGGGGAGTGGATACGCAGTATTTT.

The CDR3 loop reads CASSYDGPTYEQYF. The DNA for the CDR3 is TGTGCCAGCAGTTACGACGGGCCAACCTACGAGCAGTACTTC. The chain carries TRBV6-6 and TRBJ2-7; no clear D. V gave up 2 bases and J gave up 2 bases, with 10 bases separating them. CDR3 length: 14 amino acids. Germline V gene data show CDR1 as MNHNY and CDR2 as SVGAGI (reference sequence).

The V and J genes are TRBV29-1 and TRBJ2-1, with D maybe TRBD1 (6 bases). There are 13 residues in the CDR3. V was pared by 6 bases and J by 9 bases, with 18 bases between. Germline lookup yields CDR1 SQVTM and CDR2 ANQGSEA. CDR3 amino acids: CSVVTGPVGEQFF. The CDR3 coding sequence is TGCAGCGTGGTAACAGGGCCCGTCGGTGAGCAGTTCTTC.

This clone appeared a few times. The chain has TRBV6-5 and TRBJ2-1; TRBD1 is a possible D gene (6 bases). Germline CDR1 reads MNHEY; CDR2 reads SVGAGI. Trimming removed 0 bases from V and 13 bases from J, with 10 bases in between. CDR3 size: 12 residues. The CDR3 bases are TGTGCCAGCAGTTACTCGACAGGTCCCCAGTTCTTC. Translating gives CASSYSTGPQFF.

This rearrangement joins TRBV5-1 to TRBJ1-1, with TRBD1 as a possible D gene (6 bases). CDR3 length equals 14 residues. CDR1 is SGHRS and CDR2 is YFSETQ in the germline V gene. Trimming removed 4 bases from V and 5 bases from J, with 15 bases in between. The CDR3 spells CASSTQGLRTEAFF. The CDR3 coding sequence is TGCGCCAGCAGCACCCAGGGGTTACGGACTGAAGCTTTCTTT.

CDR3 sequence (DNA): TGTGCCAGCAGTAGAACAGGGGACTTCACTGAAGCTTTCTTT. Residues: CASSRTGDFTEAFF. This sequence joins TRBV25-1 and TRBJ1-1; 7 nucleotides line up with TRBD1. This CDR3 spans 14 amino acids. The V segment lost 5 bases and the J segment 4 bases; nucleotides outside the gene matches: 7. CDR1 and CDR2 from the germline V gene are MGHDK and SYGVNS.

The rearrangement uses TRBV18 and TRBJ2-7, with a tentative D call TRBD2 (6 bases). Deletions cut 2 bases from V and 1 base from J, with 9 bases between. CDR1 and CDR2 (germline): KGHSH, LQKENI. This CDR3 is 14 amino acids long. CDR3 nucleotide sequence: TGTGCCAGCTCACCAAGGGACTTTTCCTACGAGCAGTACTTC. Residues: CASSPRDFSYEQYF.

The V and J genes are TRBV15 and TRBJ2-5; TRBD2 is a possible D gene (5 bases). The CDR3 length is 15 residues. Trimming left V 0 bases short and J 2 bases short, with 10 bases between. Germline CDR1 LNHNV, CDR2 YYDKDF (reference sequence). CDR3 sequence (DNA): TGTGCCACCAGCAGAGATATCGGGGTTCAAGAGACCCAGTACTTC. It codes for CATSRDIGVQETQYF.